This TCR beta chain was documented in a study of Ad26.COV2.S vaccination and SARS-CoV-2 variants (dated by TCRdb to the early 2020s). For context, the study as a whole: Vaccine-arm donors were drawn from COV1001, a multicentre, randomized, double-blind, placebo-controlled phase I-IIa trial of Ad26.COV2.S in healthy adults. Trial participants were randomized into five groups of five, in which low-dose or high-dose Ad26.COV2.S was given once or twice, or placebo was given on both occasions. The TCR-sequenced set comprised approximately 32 samples: approximately 19 Ad26.COV2.S vaccine recipients, 5 placebo recipients and 8 SARS-CoV-2 convalescent individuals. Investigators remained blinded to trial group allocation during experiments and outcome assessment. Ad26.COV2.S was given intramuscularly at 5x10^10 or 1x10^11 viral particles, as a single shot or as two shots 56 days apart. The specificity and breadth of SARS-CoV-2-reactive T cell receptors after Ad26.COV2.S vaccination were assessed by TCRbeta repertoire sequencing.

V and J are trimmed by 7 bases and 2 bases, and the gene matches miss 10 bases of the junction. The CDR3 sequence holds 16 residues, the cysteine and phenylalanine included. Of all the DNA, just the CDR3 is kept, 48 bases in frame from base 1. CDR1 and CDR2 were assigned from the germline V gene (reference sequence) as LNHDA and SQIVND. Of note for this clone: The antigen this receptor binds is unknown. No base qualities exist here, and no much larger clone lies one base off it.

The immunoSEQ Assay was the method used to sequence TCRbeta CDR3 regions. After extraction, genomic DNA underwent amplification by bias-controlled multiplex PCR, followed by high-throughput sequencing. Concerning the study's data processing: To quantify the absolute abundance of every unique TCRbeta CDR3 region, sequences were collapsed and filtered. T cell fraction was estimated by normalization of TCRbeta template counts to usable DNA, with usable DNA being measured through amplification of reference genes present in all nucleated cells. Repertoire TCRs were annotated as SARS-CoV-2-specific by exact matching of V gene, CDR3 amino acid sequence and J gene to a known reactive TCR set. The reference SARS-CoV-2 TCR set was derived from MIRA and filtered for enrichment in COVID-19-positive ImmuneCODE repertoires, a step that removed public or cross-reactive TCRs. Using the MIRA antigens, annotated TCRs were further analysed by specific ORF or by position within an ORF. Breadth was defined as annotated unique rearrangements over total unique productive rearrangements; depth was the summed frequency of those rearrangements. Two-sided Wilcoxon rank-sum tests were applied when comparing TCR breadth between groups. TCRdb provides this immuneACCESS table in a form limited to in-frame rearrangements. Some clones are lacking; in checked studies, under half of them reflect an unresolved V gene, and why the rest are absent is not known. The DNA was the basis for D and trimming; V, J and clone size are from that table. The sample profile shows more than 400,000 clones; roughly 90% of them were found once. The ten largest make up approximately 1.6% of the sample.

Paper-wide results and their limitations: After vaccination, spike-specific CD8+ and CD4+ T cell responses were reported to show substantial breadth. Higher spike-specific TCR breadth was observed in Ad26.COV2.S recipients than in placebo recipients (P = 0.0014). Non-spike TCR breadth was comparable between vaccine and placebo recipients, consistent with the vaccine containing only spike. The authors noted that total T cell responses may have been underestimated by the TCR breadth and depth analyses. The study lacked the statistical power to compare responses across vaccine doses or regimens.

According to the study, the label for this sample's treatment or condition signals: 15 to 20 received Ad26.COV2.S at low or high dose, single or two shots; about 5 received placebo; per-sample allocation not given. For vaccine and placebo recipients, repertoires were sequenced using samples collected on day 63 after the first injection. Cohort 1b enrolled fewer than 30 adults aged 18-55 years at a single site in Boston, USA, between 29 July and 7 August 2020. Ad26.COV2.S was a replication-incompetent adenovirus type 26 vector expressing a prefusion-stabilized SARS-CoV-2 spike protein from the original Wuhan strain.

This sequence was found in a person between 18 and 60 years old who received the Ad26.COV2.S COVID-19 vaccine or a placebo. This specimen consisted of peripheral blood, obtained in a trial of Ad26.COV2.S vaccine versus placebo. The V and J segments used are TRBV19 and TRBJ1-5, with 8 central nucleotides matching TRBD1. CDR3 sequence: CASTVAGGSGNQPQHF. The DNA sequence is given as TGTGCCAGTACCGTAGCAGGGGGCAGCGGCAATCAGCCCCAGCATTTT.